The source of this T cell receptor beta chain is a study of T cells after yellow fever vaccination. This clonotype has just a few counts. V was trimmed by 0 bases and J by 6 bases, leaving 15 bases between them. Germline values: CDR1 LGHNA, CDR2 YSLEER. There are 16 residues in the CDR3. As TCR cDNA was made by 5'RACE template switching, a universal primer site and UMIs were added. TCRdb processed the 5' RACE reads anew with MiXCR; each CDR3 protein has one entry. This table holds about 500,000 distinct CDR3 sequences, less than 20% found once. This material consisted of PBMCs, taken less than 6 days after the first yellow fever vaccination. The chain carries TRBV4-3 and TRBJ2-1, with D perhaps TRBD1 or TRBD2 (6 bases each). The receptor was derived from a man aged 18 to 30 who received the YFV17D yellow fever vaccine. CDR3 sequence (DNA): TGCGCCAGCAGCCAAGATAGAGGGGGGCGGGGCAATGAGCAGTTCTTC. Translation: CASSQDRGGRGNEQFF.